What follows describes a single T cell receptor beta chain. Its target is unknown. Template switching added a universal primer site, and cDNA bore unique molecular identifiers. TCRdb analysed the 5' RACE reads with MiXCR anew, one entry per CDR3 protein. The profile shows roughly 490,000 distinct CDR3 sequences, roughly an eighth of them singletons. This specimen belongs to a study of identical twins. Points from the study as a whole: Models came in too low on out-of-frame TCR alpha sharing in monozygotic twins. Abundant cord blood beta clonotypes carried fewer insertions; memory repertoires showed none.

The germline gives CDR1 SGHNT, CDR2 YYREEE (reference sequence). This CDR3 comprises 16 residues. Trimming removed 0 bases from V and 5 bases from J; junction bases left unmatched: 9. The same specimen was also included in a second study, on yellow fever vaccine responses in identical twins. That source adds: It has been reported that, in twins, the vaccine T cell response seemed partly convergent and partly personalized.

The receptor comes from a woman aged 18-30 years in good health. The sample was CD4+ T cells sorted from blood. V and J are TRBV5-4 and TRBJ1-2, with TRBD1 matching over 8 bases. CDR3 residues: CASSLGGTGRTYGYTF. CDR3 DNA sequence: TGTGCCAGCAGCTTGGGAGGGACAGGACGGACTTATGGCTACACCTTC. The whole variable domain, remainder taken from reference TRBV5-4 and TRBJ1-2, is ETGVTQSPTHLIKTRGQQVTLRCSSQSGHNTVSWYQQALGQGPQFIFQYYREEENGRGNFPPRFSGLQFPNYSSELNVNALELDDSALYLCASSLGGTGRTYGYTFGSGTRLTVV.